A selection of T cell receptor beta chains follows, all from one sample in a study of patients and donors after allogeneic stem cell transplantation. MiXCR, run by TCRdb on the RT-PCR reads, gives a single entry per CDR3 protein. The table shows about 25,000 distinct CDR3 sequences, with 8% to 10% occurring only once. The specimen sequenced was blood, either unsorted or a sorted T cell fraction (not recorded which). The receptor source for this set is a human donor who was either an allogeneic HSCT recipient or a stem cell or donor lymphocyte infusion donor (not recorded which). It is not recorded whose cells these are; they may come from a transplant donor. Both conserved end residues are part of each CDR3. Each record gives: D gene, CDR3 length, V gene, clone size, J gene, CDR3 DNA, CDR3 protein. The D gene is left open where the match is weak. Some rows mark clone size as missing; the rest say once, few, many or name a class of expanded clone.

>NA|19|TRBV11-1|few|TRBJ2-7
TGTGCCAGCAGCCTTAGAATCCGTCGGGGACTCCGAGGCTCCTACGAGCAGTACTTC
CASSLRIRRGLRGSYEQYF
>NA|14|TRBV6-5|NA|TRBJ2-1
TGTGCCAGCAGTTCGTCCGGGGGTTACAATGAGCAGTTCTTC
CASSSSGGYNEQFF
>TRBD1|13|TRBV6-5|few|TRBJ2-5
TGTGCCAGCAGTTCCGGACAGGAAGAGACCCAGTACTTC
CASSSGQEETQYF
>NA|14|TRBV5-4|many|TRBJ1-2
TGTGCCAGCAGAAGAACCGAAGCTAACTATGGCTACACCTTC
CASRRTEANYGYTF
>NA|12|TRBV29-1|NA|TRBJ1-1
TGCACCTCCGGGGGGATGAACACTGAAGCTTTCTTT
CTSGGMNTEAFF
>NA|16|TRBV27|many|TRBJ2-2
TGTGCCAGCAACCCCCGGGCAGGGTGGAACACCGGGGAGCTGTTTTTT
CASNPRAGWNTGELFF
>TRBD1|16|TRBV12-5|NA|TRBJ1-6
TGTGCTAGTGGTTCGACACGACAGGGGTGGAGTTCACCCCTCCACTTT
CASGSTRQGWSSPLHF
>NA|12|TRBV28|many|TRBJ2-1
TGTGCCAGCAGTTTCGTATACAATGAGCAGTTCTTC
CASSFVYNEQFF
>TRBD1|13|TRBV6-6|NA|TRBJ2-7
TGTGCCACCCGGGGACAGGGGGCGCAAGAGCAGTACTTC
CATRGQGAQEQYF
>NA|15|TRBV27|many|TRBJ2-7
TGTGCCAGCAGACCTAGGACAGAACCATCATACGAGCAGTACTTC
CASRPRTEPSYEQYF
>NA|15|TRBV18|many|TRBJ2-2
TGTGCCAGCTCACCTCGACCAACTAGCACCGGGGAGCTGTTTTTT
CASSPRPTSTGELFF
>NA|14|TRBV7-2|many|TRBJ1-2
TGTGCCAGCACCTCGGACGGGGGAGGCCGTGGCTACACCTTC
CASTSDGGGRGYTF
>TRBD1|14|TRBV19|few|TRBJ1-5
TGTGCCAGTAGTATGGCACAGGGGGTCGGGCCCCAGCATTTT
CASSMAQGVGPQHF
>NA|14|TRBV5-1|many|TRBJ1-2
TGCGCCAGCAGCCGGGATGAACCCCGCTATGGCTACACCTTC
CASSRDEPRYGYTF
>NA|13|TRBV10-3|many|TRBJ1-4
TGTGCCATCAGGGACAGACCTAATGAAAAACTGTTTTTT
CAIRDRPNEKLFF
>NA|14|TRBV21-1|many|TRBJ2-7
TGTGCCAGCACTAGCCCGGCAGCTAGCTACGAGCAGTACTTC
CASTSPAASYEQYF
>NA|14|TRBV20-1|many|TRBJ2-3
TGCAGTGCTCCTCCTAGCCAAAGCACAGATACGCAGTATTTT
CSAPPSQSTDTQYF
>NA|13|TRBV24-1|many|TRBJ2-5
TGTGCCACCGGCAGTGCCAGGATGGAGACCCAGTACTTC
CATGSARMETQYF
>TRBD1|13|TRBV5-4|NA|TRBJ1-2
TGTGCCAGCAGCTCGACAGGGAGATATGGCTACACCTTC
CASSSTGRYGYTF
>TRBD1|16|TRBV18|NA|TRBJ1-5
TGTGCCAGCTCGCCCGGGACAGGGGTTAGCAATCAGCCCCAGCATTTT
CASSPGTGVSNQPQHF
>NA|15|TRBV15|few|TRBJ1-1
TGTGCCACCAGCAGCCCACATGCTCGAGTCACTGAAGCTTTCTTT
CATSSPHARVTEAFF
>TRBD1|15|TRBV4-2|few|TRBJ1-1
TGTGCCAGCAGCCCAACGGGGGACAGAGGGCAAGAAGCTTTCTTT
CASSPTGDRGQEAFF